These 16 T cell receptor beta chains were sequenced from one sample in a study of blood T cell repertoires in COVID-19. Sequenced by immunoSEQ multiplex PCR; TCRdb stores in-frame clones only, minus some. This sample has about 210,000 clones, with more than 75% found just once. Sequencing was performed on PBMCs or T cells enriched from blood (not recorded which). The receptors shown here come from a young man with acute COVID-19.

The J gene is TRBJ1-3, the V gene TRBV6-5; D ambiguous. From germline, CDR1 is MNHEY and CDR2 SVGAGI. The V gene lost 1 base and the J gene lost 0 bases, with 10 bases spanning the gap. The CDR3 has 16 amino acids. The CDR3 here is CASSYFGQSSGNTIYF. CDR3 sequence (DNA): TGTGCCAGCAGTTACTTTGGGCAGAGCTCTGGAAACACCATATATTTT.

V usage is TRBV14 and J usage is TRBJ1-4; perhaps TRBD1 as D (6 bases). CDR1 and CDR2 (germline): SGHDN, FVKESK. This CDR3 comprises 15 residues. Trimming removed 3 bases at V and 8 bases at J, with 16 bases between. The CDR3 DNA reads TGTGCCAGCAGCCATTATGGGGGGGCAGGGGAAAAACTGTTTTTT. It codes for CASSHYGGAGEKLFF.

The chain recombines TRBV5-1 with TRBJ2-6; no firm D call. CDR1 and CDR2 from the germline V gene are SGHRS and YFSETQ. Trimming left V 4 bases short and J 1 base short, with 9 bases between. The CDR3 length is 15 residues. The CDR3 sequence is CASSAEESGANVLTF. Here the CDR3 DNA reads TGCGCCAGCAGCGCCGAGGAGTCTGGGGCCAACGTCCTGACTTTC.

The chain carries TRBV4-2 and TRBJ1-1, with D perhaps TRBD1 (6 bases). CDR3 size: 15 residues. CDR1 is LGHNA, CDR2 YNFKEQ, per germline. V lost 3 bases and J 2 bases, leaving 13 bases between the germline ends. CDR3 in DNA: TGTGCCAGCAGCCATAAGACAGGAGCCAACACTGAAGCTTTCTTT. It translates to CASSHKTGANTEAFF.

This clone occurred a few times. This CDR3 reads CASSPMSGNTEAFF. The CDR3 DNA follows: TGTGCCAGCAGCCCGATGTCCGGGAACACTGAAGCTTTCTTT. V gene TRBV7-3 combines with J gene TRBJ1-1; D call uncertain. The CDR3 sequence is 14 residues long. Trimming pared 5 bases from V and 1 base from J, leaving 11 bases between. Germline CDR1 is SGHTA and CDR2 is FQGTGA.

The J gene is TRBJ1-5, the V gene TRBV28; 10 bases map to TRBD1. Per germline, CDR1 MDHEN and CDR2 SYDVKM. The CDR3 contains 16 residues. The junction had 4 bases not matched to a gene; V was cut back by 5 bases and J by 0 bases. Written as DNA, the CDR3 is TGTGCCAGCAGTGGACAGGGGGTTAATAGCAATCAGCCCCAGCATTTT. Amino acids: CASSGQGVNSNQPQHF.

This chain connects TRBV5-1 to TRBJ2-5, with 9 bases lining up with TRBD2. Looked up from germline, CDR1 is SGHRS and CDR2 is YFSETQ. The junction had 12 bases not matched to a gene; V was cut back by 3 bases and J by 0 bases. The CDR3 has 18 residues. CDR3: CASSSGLLAGLNQETQYF. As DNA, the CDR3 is TGCGCCAGCAGCTCAGGACTGCTAGCGGGGCTGAACCAAGAGACCCAGTACTTC.

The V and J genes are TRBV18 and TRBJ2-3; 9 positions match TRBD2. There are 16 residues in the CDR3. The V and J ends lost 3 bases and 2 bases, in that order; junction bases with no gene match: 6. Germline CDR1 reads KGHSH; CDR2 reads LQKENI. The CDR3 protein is CASSPVAGGLTDTQYF. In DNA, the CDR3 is TGTGCCAGCTCACCGGTGGCGGGGGGGCTCACAGATACGCAGTATTTT.

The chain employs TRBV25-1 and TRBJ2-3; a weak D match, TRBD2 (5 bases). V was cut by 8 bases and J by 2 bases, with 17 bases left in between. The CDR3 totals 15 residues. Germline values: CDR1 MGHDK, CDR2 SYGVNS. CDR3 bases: TGTGCCAGCGCCGAAATGAGCGGACCCACAGATACGCAGTATTTT. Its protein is CASAEMSGPTDTQYF.

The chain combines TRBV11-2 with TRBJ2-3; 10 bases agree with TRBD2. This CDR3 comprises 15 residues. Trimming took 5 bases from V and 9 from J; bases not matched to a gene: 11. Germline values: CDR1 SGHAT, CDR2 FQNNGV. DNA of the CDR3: TGTGCCAGCAGCACGGCGGCTAGCGGGGGAGTAACGCAGTATTTT. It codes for CASSTAASGGVTQYF. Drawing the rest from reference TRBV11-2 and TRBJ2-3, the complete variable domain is EAGVAQSPRYKIIEKRQSVAFWCNPISGHATLYWYQQILGQGPKLLIQFQNNGVVDDSQLPKDRFSAERLKGVDSTLKIQPAKLEDSAVYLCASSTAASGGVTQYFGPGTRLTVL.

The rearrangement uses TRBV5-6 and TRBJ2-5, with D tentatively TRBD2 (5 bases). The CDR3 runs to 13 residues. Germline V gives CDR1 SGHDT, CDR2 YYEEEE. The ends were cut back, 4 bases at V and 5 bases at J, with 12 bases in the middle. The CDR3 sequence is CASSPTSSETQYF. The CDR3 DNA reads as TGTGCCAGCAGCCCTACTAGTTCGGAGACCCAGTACTTC.

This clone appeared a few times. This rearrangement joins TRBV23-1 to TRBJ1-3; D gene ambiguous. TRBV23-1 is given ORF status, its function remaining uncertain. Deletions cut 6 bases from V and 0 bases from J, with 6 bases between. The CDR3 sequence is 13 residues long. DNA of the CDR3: TGCGCCAGCAGATCCAGCTCTGGAAACACCATATATTTT. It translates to CASRSSSGNTIYF.

The DNA for the CDR3 is TGTGCCAGGATAACTAGCGGGGGGGCAGATACGCAGTATTTT. This sequence encodes CARITSGGADTQYF. J is TRBJ2-3 and V is TRBV2; 13 positions match TRBD2. Germline V lookup: CDR1 SNHLY, CDR2 FYNNEI. This CDR3 contains 14 residues. V was pared by 9 bases and J by 4 bases, with 4 bases of the junction left unmatched.

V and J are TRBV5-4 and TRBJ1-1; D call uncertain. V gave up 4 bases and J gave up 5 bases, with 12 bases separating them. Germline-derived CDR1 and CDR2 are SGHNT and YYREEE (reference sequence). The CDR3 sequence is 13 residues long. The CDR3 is CASSPVPGTEAFF. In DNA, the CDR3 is TGTGCCAGCAGCCCCGTTCCGGGTACTGAAGCTTTCTTT.

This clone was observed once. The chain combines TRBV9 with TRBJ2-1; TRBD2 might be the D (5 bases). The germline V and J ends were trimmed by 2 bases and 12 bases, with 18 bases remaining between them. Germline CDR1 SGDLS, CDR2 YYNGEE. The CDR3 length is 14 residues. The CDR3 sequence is CASSVLLAASGQFF. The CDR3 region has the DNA TGTGCCAGCAGCGTCCTCCTAGCTGCGTCGGGGCAGTTCTTC. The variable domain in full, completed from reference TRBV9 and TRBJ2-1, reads DSGVTQTPKHLITATGQRVTLRCSPRSGDLSVYWYQQSLDQGLQFLIQYYNGEERAKGNILERFSAQQFPDLHSELNLSSLELGDSALYFCASSVLLAASGQFFGPGTRLTVL.

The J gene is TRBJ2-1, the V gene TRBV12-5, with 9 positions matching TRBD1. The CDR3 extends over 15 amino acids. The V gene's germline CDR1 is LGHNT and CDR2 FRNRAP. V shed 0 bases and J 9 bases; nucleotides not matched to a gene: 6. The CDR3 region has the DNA TGTGCTAGTGGTTTGGTACAGGGGGCGAATGGTGAGCAGTTCTTC. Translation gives CASGLVQGANGEQFF.